The clone carrying this TCR beta chain was recorded once. Profiling relied on immunoSEQ multiplex PCR, and the TCRdb table lists in-frame clones only, not all of them. The sample consists of 150,000 to 200,000 clones, nearly 80% of them appearing once. The source of the sample is a study of blood T cell repertoires in COVID-19. This clonotype was sampled from a woman aged 80 or older with acute or convalescent COVID-19. The sequencing input was peripheral blood.

The CDR3 loop reads CAWRVQAGGFQQYF. In DNA form, the CDR3 reads TGTGCCTGGAGGGTCCAAGCGGGGGGTTTCCAGCAGTACTTC. V is TRBV30 and J is TRBJ2-7, with 9 bases aligning to TRBD2. There are 14 residues in the CDR3. Trimming removed 3 bases from V and 8 bases from J; junction bases left unmatched: 11. CDR1 is GTSNPN and CDR2 is SVGIG in the germline V gene (reference sequence).